This T cell receptor (beta chain) was recovered during a study of CD8 T cells in ankylosing spondylitis. Study-wide results and limits: A TCR beta motif of roughly eight highly homologous variants appeared characteristic of ankylosing spondylitis blood. There was reportedly significant enrichment of clones that were disease-linked in matched ankylosing spondylitis synovial fluid.

This clonotype has a count of ten or more. Its antigen is not known. Libraries for TCR beta were made by quantitative 5'-RACE with molecular barcodes. In TCRdb, the 5' RACE reads were re-called with MiXCR into one record per CDR3 protein. The table lists about 500,000 distinct CDR3 sequences, under 5.5% of them singletons. This receptor was obtained from a male donor with ankylosing spondylitis. What was sequenced was blood, either unsorted or a sorted T cell fraction (not recorded which).

This CDR3 reads CASSLEESPYNSPLHF. In DNA, the CDR3 is TGCGCCAGCAGCTTGGAGGAGTCCCCCTATAATTCACCCCTCCACTTT. The chain carries TRBV5-1 and TRBJ1-6; no firm D call. There are 16 residues in the CDR3. CDR1 and CDR2 from the germline V gene are SGHRS and YFSETQ. V was clipped by 0 bases and J by 2 bases, with 9 bases between them.